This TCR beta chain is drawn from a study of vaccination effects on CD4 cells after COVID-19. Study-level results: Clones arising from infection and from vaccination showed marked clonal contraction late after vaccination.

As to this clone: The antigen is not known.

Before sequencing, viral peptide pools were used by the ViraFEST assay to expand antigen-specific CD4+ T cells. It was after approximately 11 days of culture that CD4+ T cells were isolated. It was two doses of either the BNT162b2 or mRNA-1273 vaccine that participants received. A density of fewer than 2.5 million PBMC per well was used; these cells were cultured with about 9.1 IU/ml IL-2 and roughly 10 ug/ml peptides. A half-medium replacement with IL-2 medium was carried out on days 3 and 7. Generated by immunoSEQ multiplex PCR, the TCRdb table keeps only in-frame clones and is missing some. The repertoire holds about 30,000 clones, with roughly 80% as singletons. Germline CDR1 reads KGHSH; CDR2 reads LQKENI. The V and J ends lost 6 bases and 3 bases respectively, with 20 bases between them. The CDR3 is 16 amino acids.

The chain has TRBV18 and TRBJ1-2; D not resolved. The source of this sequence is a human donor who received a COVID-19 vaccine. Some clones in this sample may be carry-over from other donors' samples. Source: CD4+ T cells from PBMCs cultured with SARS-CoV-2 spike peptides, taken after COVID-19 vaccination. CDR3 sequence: CASSQSSGRLDYGYTF. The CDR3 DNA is TGTGCCAGCTCCCAGTCGTCGGGCAGACTAGACTATGGCTACACCTTC.